Given below is one TCR beta chain in context. The assay was immunoSEQ multiplex PCR, and TCRdb's table has in-frame clones only and misses some. The sample lists more than 45,000 clones, about 86% occurring once. The data are from a study of PD-L1 blockade in urothelial cancer. On the study more broadly: At 6 weeks and at 3 weeks (second dose) after treatment start, blood was analyzed.

This sample's time point: peripheral blood 6 weeks after treatment start. Each patient gave between 1 and 8 samples, pretreatment and on-treatment. Sequenced material: PBMCs, taken around atezolizumab (anti-PD-L1) treatment. This receptor was identified in a man between 60 and 75 years old with urothelial cancer.

This CDR3 is CATTGVKNIQYF. In nucleotides, the CDR3 is TGTGCCACAACAGGGGTCAAAAACATTCAGTACTTC. V gene TRBV7-9 combines with J gene TRBJ2-4; 7 bases line up with TRBD1. Germline CDR1 is SEHNR and CDR2 is FQNEAQ (reference sequence). V lost 10 bases to trimming and J lost 3 bases; unmatched junction nucleotides: 3. CDR3 length: 12 amino acids.